Detailed here is one TCR beta chain. In this sample, this clone turned up once. The antigen it recognizes is unknown. No much larger clonotype is one base removed from it; base qualities were not supplied. One collaborating source in Seattle enrolled patients while the patients were actively infected and followed the patients over time throughout the course of disease. Whole blood was collected in K2EDTA tubes by collaborating institutions according to the institutions' own protocols. For TCRbeta analysis, collaborator samples were shipped as frozen whole blood, as isolated PBMCs, or as DNA extracted from either sample type. The junction carries 8 bases between V and J, which are trimmed by 0 bases and 0 bases respectively. CDR1 and CDR2, looked up from the germline V gene, are MNHEY and SVGAGI. Measured from the cysteine to the phenylalanine, the CDR3 is 15 residues long. The kept DNA is CDR3 alone, 45 bases in frame from the first base.

TCRbeta CDR3 regions were amplified from genomic DNA using the immunoSEQ Assay, a bias-controlled multiplex PCR. As for the original processing: Within the assay, amplification of reference gene primers was used to estimate how many nucleated cells each sample contained. To quantify the absolute abundance of each unique TCRbeta CDR3 rearrangement, sequence reads were collapsed and filtered. For each sample, productive Simpson clonality was calculated as the square root of Simpson's diversity index over productive rearrangements. TCRdb obtained this table from immuneACCESS and retained in-frame rearrangements with V and J assigned. These tables miss some clones; where compared with another copy, unresolved V genes account for less than half of the shortfall, and the remainder is unexplained. V and J calls and clone size follow that table, whereas D and trimming were derived from the DNA. The sample table shows about 400,000 clones, and 65% to 90% are seen once. The ten top clones hold 7.1% of the sample.

This record comes from a study of blood T cell repertoires in COVID-19 (dated by TCRdb to about 2020). Notes on the research overall: Samples covering the acute and convalescent phases of COVID-19 were provided by collaborators in the United States, Italy and Spain. The material from the prospective study consisted of cDNA or gDNA derived from T cells, B-cell-depleted T cells, or PBMCs. Subjects who had been exposed to COVID-19, were actively infected with it, or had recovered from it provided the deeply sampled blood TCRbeta repertoires that made up the dataset. The repertoires were released in a freely available public database meant as a resource for research on the immune response to SARS-CoV-2. The samples were drawn from two sources: the first 160 participants of the ongoing ImmuneRACE study, and 1,000 to 1,500 subjects contributed by 6 global collaborators. A de-identified subject ID, COVID-19 status, age in years and sex were almost always included in the sample metadata. Where available, HLA class I and class II types were taken from metadata supplied by the sample provider and were not determined by assay-based typing. The paper as a whole reports these results and caveats: The amount of clinical and demographic metadata varied by source and participant and was provided uncurated.

This chain is built from TRBV6-5 and TRBJ1-1, with the D segment identity uncertain. This TCR came from a woman aged 60-75 years with COVID-19, enrolled during active disease. Material: peripheral blood. Here is the DNA: TGTGCCAGCAGTTACTCGAGTAGCGTGAACACTGAAGCTTTCTTT. The encoded protein is CASSYSSSVNTEAFF.